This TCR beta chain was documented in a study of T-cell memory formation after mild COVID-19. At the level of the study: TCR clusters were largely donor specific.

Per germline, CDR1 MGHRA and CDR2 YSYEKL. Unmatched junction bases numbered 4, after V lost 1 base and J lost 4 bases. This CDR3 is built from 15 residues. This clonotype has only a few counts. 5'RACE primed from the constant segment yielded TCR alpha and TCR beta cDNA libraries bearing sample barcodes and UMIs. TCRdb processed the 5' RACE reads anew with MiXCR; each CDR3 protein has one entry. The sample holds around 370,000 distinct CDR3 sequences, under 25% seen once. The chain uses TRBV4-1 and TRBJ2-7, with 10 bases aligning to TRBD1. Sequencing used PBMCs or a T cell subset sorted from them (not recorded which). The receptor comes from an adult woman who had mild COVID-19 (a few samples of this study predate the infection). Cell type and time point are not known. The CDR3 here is CASSQGGTGVYEQYF. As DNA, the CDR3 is TGCGCCAGCAGCCAAGGGGGGACAGGGGTGTACGAGCAGTACTTC.